The subject of this entry is one TCR beta chain. The sample belongs to a study of control samples from healthy donors and cancer patients. The CDR3 runs 15 residues. Trimming removed 8 bases from V and 7 bases from J, with 26 bases in between. Germline lookup yields CDR1 GTSNPN and CDR2 SVGIG (reference sequence). Using immunoSEQ multiplex PCR, the repertoire was profiled, and TCRdb retains in-frame clones only, with some absent. Of about 170,000 clones listed, around 93% are singletons. The specimen was blood. This sequence originates from an older woman in good health. The rearrangement uses TRBV30 and TRBJ1-2, with D hard to call. CDR3 sequence: CANEPLSARSGGYTF. In nucleotides, the CDR3 is TGTGCCAACGAGCCCCTTTCGGCCCGATCAGGTGGCTACACCTTC.